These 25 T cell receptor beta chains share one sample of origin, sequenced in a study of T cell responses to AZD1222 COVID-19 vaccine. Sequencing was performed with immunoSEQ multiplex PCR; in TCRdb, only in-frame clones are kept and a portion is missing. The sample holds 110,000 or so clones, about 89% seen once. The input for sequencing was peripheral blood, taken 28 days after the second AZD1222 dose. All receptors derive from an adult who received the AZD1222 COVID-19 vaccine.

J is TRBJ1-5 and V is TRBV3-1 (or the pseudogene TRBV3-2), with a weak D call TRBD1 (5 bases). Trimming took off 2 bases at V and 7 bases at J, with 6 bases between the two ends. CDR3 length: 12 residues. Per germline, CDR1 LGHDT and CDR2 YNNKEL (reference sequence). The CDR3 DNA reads TGTGCCAGCAGCCAACCAGGGCAGCCCCAGCATTTT. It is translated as CASSQPGQPQHF.

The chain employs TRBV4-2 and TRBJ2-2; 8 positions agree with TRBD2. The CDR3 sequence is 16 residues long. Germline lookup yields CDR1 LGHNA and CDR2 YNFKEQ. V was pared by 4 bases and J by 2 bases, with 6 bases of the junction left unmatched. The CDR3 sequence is CASSRNSGDNTGELFF. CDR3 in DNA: TGTGCCAGCAGCCGGAATAGCGGGGATAACACCGGGGAGCTGTTTTTT.

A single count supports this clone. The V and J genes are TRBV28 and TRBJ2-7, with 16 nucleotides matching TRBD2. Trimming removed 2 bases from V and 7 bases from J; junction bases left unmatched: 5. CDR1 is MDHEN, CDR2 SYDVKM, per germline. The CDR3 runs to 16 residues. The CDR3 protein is CASSLGTSGRAGEQYF. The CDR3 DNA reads TGTGCCAGCAGTTTAGGGACTAGCGGGAGGGCCGGAGAGCAGTACTTC.

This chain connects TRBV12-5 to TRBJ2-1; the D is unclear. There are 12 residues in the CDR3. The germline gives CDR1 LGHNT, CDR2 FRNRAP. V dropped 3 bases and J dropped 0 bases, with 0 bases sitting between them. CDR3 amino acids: CASGFSYNEQFF. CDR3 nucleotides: TGTGCTAGTGGTTTCTCCTACAATGAGCAGTTCTTC.

The CDR3 DNA reads TGTGCCACCAGCAGAAGGGGGTCCTACGAGCAGTACTTC. Translation gives CATSRRGSYEQYF. This sequence joins TRBV15 and TRBJ2-7, with D possibly matching TRBD1 (6 bases). The V gene lost 2 bases and the J gene lost 1 base, with 6 bases spanning the gap. CDR1 and CDR2 from the germline V gene are LNHNV and YYDKDF (reference sequence). The CDR3 loop spans 13 amino acids.

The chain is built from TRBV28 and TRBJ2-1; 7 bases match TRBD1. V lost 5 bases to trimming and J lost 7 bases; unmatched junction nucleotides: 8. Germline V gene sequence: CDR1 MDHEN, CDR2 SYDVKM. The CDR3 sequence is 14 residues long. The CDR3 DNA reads TGTGCCAGCAGTCCCCGACAGGGACGTAATGAGCAGTTCTTC. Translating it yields CASSPRQGRNEQFF.

The CDR3 protein is CATSDFQVGETQYF. The CDR3, as DNA: TGTGCCACCAGTGATTTTCAGGTGGGAGAGACCCAGTACTTC. The chain employs TRBV24-1 and TRBJ2-5, with D hard to call. The V end was cut by 1 base, the J end by 4 bases, with 9 bases between. CDR3 size: 14 residues. The germline gives CDR1 KGHDR, CDR2 SFDVKD.

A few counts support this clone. CDR3 nucleotides: TGTGCCAGCAGCTTGGAAGCGGCGGGGTTGGATGGCTACACCTTC. This gives the protein CASSLEAAGLDGYTF. The chain employs TRBV5-5 and TRBJ1-2; D is uncertain. The germline V and J ends were trimmed by 0 bases and 6 bases, with 15 bases remaining between them. The CDR3 extends over 15 amino acids. CDR1 SGHKS and CDR2 YYEKEE come from the germline V gene (reference sequence).

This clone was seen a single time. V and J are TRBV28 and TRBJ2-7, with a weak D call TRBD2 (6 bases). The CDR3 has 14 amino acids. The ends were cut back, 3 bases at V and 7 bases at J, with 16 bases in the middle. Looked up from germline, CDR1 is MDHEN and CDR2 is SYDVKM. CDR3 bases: TGTGCCAGCAGTTTTCCCCGGGGGATAAGGGAGCAGTACTTC. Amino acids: CASSFPRGIREQYF.

The CDR3 region is CASSYGRTGGGPQHF. The CDR3 nucleotides read TGTGCCAGCAGTTACGGCCGGACAGGTGGAGGGCCCCAGCATTTT. The rearrangement joins TRBV6-5 to TRBJ1-5; the match to TRBD1 covers 7 bases. This CDR3 region has 15 residues. CDR1 MNHEY and CDR2 SVGAGI come from the germline V gene. V trimming: 2 bases; J trimming: 9 bases; junction bases outside the gene matches: 10.

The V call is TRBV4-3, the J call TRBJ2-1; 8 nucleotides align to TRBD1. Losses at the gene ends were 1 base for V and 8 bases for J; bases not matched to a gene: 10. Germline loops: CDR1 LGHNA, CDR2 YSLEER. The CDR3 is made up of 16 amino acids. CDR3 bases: TGCGCCAGCAGCCAAGTCTGGACAGGGAGTCGAGATGAGCAGTTCTTC. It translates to CASSQVWTGSRDEQFF.

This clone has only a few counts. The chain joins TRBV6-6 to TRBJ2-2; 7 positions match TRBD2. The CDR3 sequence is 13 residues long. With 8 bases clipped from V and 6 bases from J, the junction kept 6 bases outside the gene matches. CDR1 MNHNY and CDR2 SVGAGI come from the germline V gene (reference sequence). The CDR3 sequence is CASFLGGAGELFF. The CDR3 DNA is TGTGCCAGCTTCTTGGGGGGGGCCGGGGAGCTGTTTTTT.

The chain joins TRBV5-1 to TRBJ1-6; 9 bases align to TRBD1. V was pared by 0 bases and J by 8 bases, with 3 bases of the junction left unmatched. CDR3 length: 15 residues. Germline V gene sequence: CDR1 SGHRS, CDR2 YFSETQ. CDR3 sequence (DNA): TGCGCCAGCAGCTTGGGGGGACAGGGTTATTCACCCCTCCACTTT. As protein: CASSLGGQGYSPLHF.

CDR3 residues: CASSAEAGRSTDTQYF. The DNA for the CDR3 is TGTGCCAGCAGCGCGGAAGCGGGGAGGAGCACAGATACGCAGTATTTT. V usage is TRBV9 and J usage is TRBJ2-3; 7 nucleotides match TRBD2. Germline values: CDR1 SGDLS, CDR2 YYNGEE. Trimming at V came to 3 bases and at J to 0 bases, leaving 7 bases not matched to a gene. This CDR3 comprises 16 residues.

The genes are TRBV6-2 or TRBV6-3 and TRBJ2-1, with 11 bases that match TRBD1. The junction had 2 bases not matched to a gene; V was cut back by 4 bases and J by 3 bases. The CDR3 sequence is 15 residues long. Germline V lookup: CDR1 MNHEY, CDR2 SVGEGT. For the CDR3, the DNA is TGTGCCAGCAGTTCCGGGACAGGGGGCTACAATGAGCAGTTCTTC. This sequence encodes CASSSGTGGYNEQFF.

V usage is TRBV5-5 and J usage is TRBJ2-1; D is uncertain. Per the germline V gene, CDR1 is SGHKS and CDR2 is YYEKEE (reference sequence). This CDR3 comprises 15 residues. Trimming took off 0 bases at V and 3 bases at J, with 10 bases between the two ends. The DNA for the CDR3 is TGTGCCAGCAGCTTGGCCATCCAGCGCTACAATGAGCAGTTCTTC. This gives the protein CASSLAIQRYNEQFF.

The CDR3, as DNA: TGTGCCAGCAGTTCGGGACAGAACTATGGCTACACCTTC. Its translation: CASSSGQNYGYTF. The rearrangement links TRBV12-3 or TRBV12-4 to TRBJ1-2, with TRBD1 matching 7 bases. CDR3 size: 13 residues. The ends lost 4 bases at V and 2 bases at J; junction bases unmatched: 1.

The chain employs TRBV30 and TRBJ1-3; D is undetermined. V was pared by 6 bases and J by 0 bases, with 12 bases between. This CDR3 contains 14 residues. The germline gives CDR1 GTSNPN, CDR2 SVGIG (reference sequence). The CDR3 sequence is CACLRQASGNTIYF. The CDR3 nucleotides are TGTGCCTGCCTCAGGCAAGCCTCTGGAAACACCATATATTTT.

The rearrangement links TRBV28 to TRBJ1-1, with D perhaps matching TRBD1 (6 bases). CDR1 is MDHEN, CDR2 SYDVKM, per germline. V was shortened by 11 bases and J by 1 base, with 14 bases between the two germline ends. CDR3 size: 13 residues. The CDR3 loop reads CASWGLRNTEAFF. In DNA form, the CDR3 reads TGTGCCTCATGGGGGCTTAGGAACACTGAAGCTTTCTTT.

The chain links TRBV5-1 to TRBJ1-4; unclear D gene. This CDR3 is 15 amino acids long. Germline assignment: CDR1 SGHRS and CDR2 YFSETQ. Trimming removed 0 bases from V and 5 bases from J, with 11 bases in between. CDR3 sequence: CASSLAPLLNEKLFF. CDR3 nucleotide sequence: TGCGCCAGCAGCTTGGCTCCACTACTGAATGAAAAACTGTTTTTT.

The chain's CDR3 is CASSDGRGMNEQFF. The CDR3 DNA is TGTGCCAGCAGTGATGGCAGGGGGATGAATGAGCAGTTCTTC. V gene TRBV6-4 combines with J gene TRBJ2-1; 7 nucleotides match TRBD1. V trimming: 3 bases; J trimming: 7 bases; junction bases outside the gene matches: 6. Looked up from germline, CDR1 is MRHNA and CDR2 is SNTAGT. The CDR3 is 14 amino acids.

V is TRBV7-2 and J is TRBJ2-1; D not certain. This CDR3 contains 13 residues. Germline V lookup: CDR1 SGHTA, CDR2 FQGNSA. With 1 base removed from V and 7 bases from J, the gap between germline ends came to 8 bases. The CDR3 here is CASSLGPSNEQFF. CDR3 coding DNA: TGTGCCAGCAGCTTAGGCCCCAGTAATGAGCAGTTCTTC.

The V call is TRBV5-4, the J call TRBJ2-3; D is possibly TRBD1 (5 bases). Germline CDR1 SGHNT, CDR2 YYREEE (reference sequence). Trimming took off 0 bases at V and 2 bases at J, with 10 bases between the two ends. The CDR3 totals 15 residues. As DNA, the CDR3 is TGTGCCAGCAGCTTGGGCGCAGGGCCCACAGATACGCAGTATTTT. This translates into CASSLGAGPTDTQYF.

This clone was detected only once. The CDR3 nucleotides read TGCGCCAGCAGCAAGGGACAGTACACTGAAGCTTTCTTT. It specifies CASSKGQYTEAFF. V and J are TRBV5-1 and TRBJ1-1; 7 bases fit TRBD1. The CDR3 has 13 amino acids. The V gene end was trimmed by 4 bases and the J gene end by 3 bases; junction bases not matched to a gene: 3. Germline values: CDR1 SGHRS, CDR2 YFSETQ.

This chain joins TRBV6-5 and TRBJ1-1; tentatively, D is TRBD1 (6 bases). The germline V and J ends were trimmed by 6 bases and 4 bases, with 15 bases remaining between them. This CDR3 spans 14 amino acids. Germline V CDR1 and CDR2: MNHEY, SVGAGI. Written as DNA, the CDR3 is TGTGCCAGCAGCCGTACAGGGTCGAGCACTGAAGCTTTCTTT. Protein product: CASSRTGSSTEAFF.